The next 19 T cell receptor beta chains were all read from a single sample in a study of shared clonotypes between healthy human individuals (dated by TCRdb to about 2020). Library prep was done by the immunoSEQ multiplex PCR assay. The table was pulled from immuneACCESS by TCRdb, which kept in-frame rearrangements only. Such tables lose some clones; where checked, under half of the loss comes from unresolved V genes, and the rest has no known cause. In all, the sample holds nearly 500,000 clones, and about 79% of those were seen once. The top ten clonotypes cover 13% of the sample. Specimen: PBMCs. These receptors were collected from a woman in her thirties or forties in good health. Some clones in this sample may be carry-over from other donors' samples.

The genes are TRBV7-2 and TRBJ2-2; 8 bases fit TRBD2. Per the germline V gene, CDR1 is SGHTA and CDR2 is FQGNSA. There are 16 residues in the CDR3. The ends lost 6 bases at V and 7 bases at J; junction bases unmatched: 13. The CDR3, as DNA: TGTGCCAGCAGTCGGAGGGTAGGGCGGGAGGTCGGGGAGCTGTTTTTT. Translating it yields CASSRRVGREVGELFF.

The CDR3 region has the DNA TGTGCCAGCAGAAAGGGGGAGGGAGGTTCCTACAATGAGCAGTTCTTC. This sequence encodes CASRKGEGGSYNEQFF. The chain combines TRBV7-9 with TRBJ2-1; D is perhaps TRBD2 (7 bases). Germline V gene lookup returns CDR1 SEHNR and CDR2 FQNEAQ (reference sequence). The ends were cut back, 6 bases at V and 1 base at J, with 16 bases in the middle. The CDR3 consists of 16 residues.

The DNA for the CDR3 is TGTGCCAGTAGTATAGGACAGGGGAACGTCCCCCAGCATTTT. It encodes CASSIGQGNVPQHF. The chain is built from TRBV19 and TRBJ1-5, with TRBD1 matching 8 bases. Germline loops: CDR1 LNHDA, CDR2 SQIVND (reference sequence). The V and J ends lost 1 base and 10 bases, in that order; junction bases with no gene match: 6. The CDR3 is made up of 14 amino acids.

The CDR3 region is CASSYGQGTNQPQHF. CDR3 coding DNA: TGTGCCAGCAGTTACGGCCAGGGGACCAATCAGCCCCAGCATTTT. This sequence joins TRBV6-6 and TRBJ1-5, with D possibly being TRBD1 (6 bases). In germline, CDR1 is MNHNY, CDR2 SVGAGI (reference sequence). The CDR3 is 15 amino acids. V dropped 2 bases and J dropped 3 bases, with 11 bases sitting between them.

This chain links TRBV28 with TRBJ1-5, with D uncertain. The CDR3 is 16 amino acids. Looked up from germline, CDR1 is MDHEN and CDR2 is SYDVKM. V lost 1 base and J 2 bases, leaving 12 bases between the germline ends. CDR3 protein: CASSLYGNGGNQPQHF. CDR3 coding DNA: TGTGCCAGCAGTTTATACGGTAACGGTGGCAATCAGCCCCAGCATTTT.

As to this clone: This may be a read error: a much more frequent sequence differs by one nucleotide. This chain links TRBV15 with TRBJ1-4; D is unresolved. The CDR3 has 13 residues. Germline assignment: CDR1 LNHNV and CDR2 YYDKDF (reference sequence). This chain's CDR3 is CATSRGFTEKLSF. In DNA form, the CDR3 reads TGTGCCACCAGCAGGGGGTTCACTGAAAAACTGTCTTTT.

This clone was detected many times. The chain uses TRBV5-4 and TRBJ2-7, with D unresolved. Germline loops: CDR1 SGHNT, CDR2 YYREEE (reference sequence). This CDR3 contains 14 residues. Deletions cut 4 bases from V and 2 bases from J, with 13 bases between. CDR3 in amino acids: CASSIATTPYEQYF. CDR3 nucleotide sequence: TGTGCCAGCAGCATCGCTACTACCCCCTACGAGCAGTACTTC. The entire variable domain, with the rest obtained from reference TRBV5-4 and TRBJ2-7, is as follows: ETGVTQSPTHLIKTRGQQVTLRCSSQSGHNTVSWYQQALGQGPQFIFQYYREEENGRGNFPPRFSGLQFPNYSSELNVNALELDDSALYLCASSIATTPYEQYFGPGTRLTVT.

The V gene is TRBV18, the J gene TRBJ2-7, with D hard to call. This CDR3 has 11 amino acids. Trimming took off 2 bases at V and 6 bases at J, with 5 bases between the two ends. CDR1 and CDR2 from the germline V gene are KGHSH and LQKENI. CDR3 protein: CASSPAREQYF. CDR3 in DNA: TGTGCCAGCTCACCAGCCCGCGAGCAGTACTTC.

V gene TRBV19 combines with J gene TRBJ1-1, with a weak D call TRBD1 (6 bases). The germline CDR1 and CDR2 sequences are LNHDA and SQIVND (reference sequence). The CDR3 totals 15 residues. V lost 7 bases and J lost 0, with 15 bases in between. As DNA, the CDR3 is TGTGCCAGTATCAGGGGACAACTAATGAACACTGAAGCTTTCTTT. It is translated as CASIRGQLMNTEAFF.

This rearrangement joins TRBV7-9 to TRBJ2-5; 11 positions agree with TRBD1. Germline CDR1 SEHNR, CDR2 FQNEAQ (reference sequence). The CDR3 covers 16 residues. Losses at the gene ends were 0 bases for V and 1 base for J; bases not matched to a gene: 1. CDR3 protein: CASSLAGTGGQETQYF. CDR3 bases: TGTGCCAGCAGCTTAGCGGGGACAGGGGGCCAAGAGACCCAGTACTTC.

The gene calls are TRBV11-2 and TRBJ2-1, with D maybe TRBD1 (6 bases). Germline CDR1 and CDR2: SGHAT and FQNNGV. CDR3 size: 15 residues. Trimming took off 6 bases at V and 8 bases at J, with 20 bases between the two ends. The CDR3 DNA sequence: TGTGCCAGCAGTCGCGCGGACAGACCTTGGGATGAGCAGTTCTTC. As protein: CASSRADRPWDEQFF.

This clone has just a few counts. The chain has TRBV6-5 and TRBJ1-3; D unresolved. CDR3 length equals 13 residues. Trimming took 0 bases from V and 3 from J, leaving 3 bases between them. CDR1 and CDR2 (germline): MNHEY, SVGAGI. This CDR3 is CASSYSSGNTIYF. CDR3 in DNA: TGTGCCAGCAGTTACTCGAGTGGAAACACCATATATTTT.

The rearrangement links TRBV28 to TRBJ1-1; 11 bases align to TRBD1. There are 14 residues in the CDR3. Trimming at V came to 6 bases and at J to 3 bases, leaving 3 bases not matched to a gene. Per the germline V gene, CDR1 is MDHEN and CDR2 is SYDVKM. CDR3 protein: CASRSDRGHTEAFF. The CDR3 nucleotides read TGTGCCAGCAGATCGGACAGGGGGCACACTGAAGCTTTCTTT.

V is TRBV5-1 and J is TRBJ1-4; 8 nucleotides line up with TRBD1. V was pared by 4 bases and J by 5 bases, with 4 bases of the junction left unmatched. This CDR3 is built from 14 residues. Per germline, CDR1 SGHRS and CDR2 YFSETQ. The CDR3 DNA follows: TGCGCCAGCAGCCAGGGACAGGAAAATGAAAAACTGTTTTTT. It yields the protein CASSQGQENEKLFF. Filled out from reference TRBV5-1 and TRBJ1-4, the complete variable domain reads KAGVTQTPRYLIKTRGQQVTLSCSPISGHRSVSWYQQTPGQGLQFLFEYFSETQRNKGNFPGRFSGRQFSNSRSEMNVSTLELGDSALYLCASSQGQENEKLFFGSGTQLSVL.

The rearrangement joins TRBV5-1 to TRBJ2-2; 7 bases are shared with TRBD1. The V segment lost 5 bases and the J segment 0 bases; nucleotides outside the gene matches: 4. The CDR3 runs 15 residues. CDR1 is SGHRS and CDR2 is YFSETQ in the germline V gene. CDR3 protein: CASRRGQPNTGELFF. CDR3 bases: TGCGCCAGCAGACGGGGACAGCCGAACACCGGGGAGCTGTTTTTT.

The chain uses TRBV19 and TRBJ2-7; 9 bases fit TRBD1. J lost 2 bases, V lost 6 bases, and 5 bases had no gene match. CDR1 LNHDA and CDR2 SQIVND come from the germline V gene (reference sequence). The CDR3 loop spans 14 amino acids. The CDR3 spells CASRGQGLTYEQYF. CDR3 nucleotides: TGTGCCAGTAGAGGACAGGGGCTCACCTACGAGCAGTACTTC.

This clone has only one observation. This chain links TRBV19 with TRBJ1-5, with no clear D. With 3 bases removed from V and 3 bases from J, the gap between germline ends came to 9 bases. Germline V gives CDR1 LNHDA, CDR2 SQIVND (reference sequence). The CDR3 is made up of 14 amino acids. In DNA, the CDR3 is TGTGCCAGTAGTATTCGGGAATTCAATCAGCCCCAGCATTTT. Amino acids: CASSIREFNQPQHF.

The chain has TRBV10-1 and TRBJ1-1; 7 bases line up with TRBD1. CDR1 and CDR2 from the germline V gene are WNHNN and SYGVQD (reference sequence). Trimming took 4 bases from V and 3 from J; bases not matched to a gene: 2. This CDR3 spans 13 amino acids. The CDR3 DNA sequence: TGCGCCAGCAGTGCAGGGGGGGACACTGAAGCTTTCTTT. This translates into CASSAGGDTEAFF.

V gene TRBV4-2 combines with J gene TRBJ1-4, with D possibly matching TRBD1 (5 bases). Germline V CDR1 and CDR2: LGHNA, YNFKEQ. The CDR3 runs to 14 residues. The V and J ends lost 4 bases and 4 bases respectively, with 10 bases between them. CDR3 DNA sequence: TGTGCCAGCAGCCCCCTGGGGCTTAATGAAAAACTGTTTTTT. It encodes CASSPLGLNEKLFF.